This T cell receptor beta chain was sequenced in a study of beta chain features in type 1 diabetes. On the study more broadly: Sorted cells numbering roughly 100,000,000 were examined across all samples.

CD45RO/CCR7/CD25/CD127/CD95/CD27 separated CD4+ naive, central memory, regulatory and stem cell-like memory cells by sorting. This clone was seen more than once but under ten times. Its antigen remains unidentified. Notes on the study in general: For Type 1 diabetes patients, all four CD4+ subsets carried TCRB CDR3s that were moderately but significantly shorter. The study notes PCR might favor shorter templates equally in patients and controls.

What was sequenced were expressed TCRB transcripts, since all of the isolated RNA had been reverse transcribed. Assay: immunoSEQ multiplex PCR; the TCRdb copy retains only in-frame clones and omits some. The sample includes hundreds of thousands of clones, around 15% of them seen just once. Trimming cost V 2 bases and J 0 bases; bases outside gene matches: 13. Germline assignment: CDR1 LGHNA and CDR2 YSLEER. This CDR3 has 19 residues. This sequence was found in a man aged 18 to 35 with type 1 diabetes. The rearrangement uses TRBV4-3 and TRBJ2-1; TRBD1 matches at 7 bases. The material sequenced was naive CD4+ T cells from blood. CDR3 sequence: CASSQSNPGQLSSYNEQFF. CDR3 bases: TGCGCCAGCAGCCAATCAAATCCGGGACAGCTAAGCTCCTACAATGAGCAGTTCTTC.